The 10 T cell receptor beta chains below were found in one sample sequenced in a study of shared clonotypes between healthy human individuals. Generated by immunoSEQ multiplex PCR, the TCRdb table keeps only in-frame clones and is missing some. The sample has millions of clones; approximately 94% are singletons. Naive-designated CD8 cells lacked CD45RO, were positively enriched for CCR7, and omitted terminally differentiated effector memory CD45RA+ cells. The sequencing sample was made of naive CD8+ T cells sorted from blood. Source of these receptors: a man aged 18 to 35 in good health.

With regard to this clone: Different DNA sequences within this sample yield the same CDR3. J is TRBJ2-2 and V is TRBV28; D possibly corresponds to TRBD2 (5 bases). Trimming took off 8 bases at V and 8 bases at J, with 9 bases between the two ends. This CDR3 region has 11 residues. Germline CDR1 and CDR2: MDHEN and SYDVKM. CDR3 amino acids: CASSPGGELFF. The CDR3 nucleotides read TGTGCCAGCTCCCCGGGGGGGGAGCTGTTTTTT.

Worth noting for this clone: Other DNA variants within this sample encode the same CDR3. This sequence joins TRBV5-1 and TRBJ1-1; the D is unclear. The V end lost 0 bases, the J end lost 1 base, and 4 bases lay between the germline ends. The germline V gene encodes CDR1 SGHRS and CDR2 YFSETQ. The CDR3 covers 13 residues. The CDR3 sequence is CASSLEANTEAFF. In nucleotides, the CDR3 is TGCGCCAGCAGCTTGGAAGCGAACACTGAAGCTTTCTTT.

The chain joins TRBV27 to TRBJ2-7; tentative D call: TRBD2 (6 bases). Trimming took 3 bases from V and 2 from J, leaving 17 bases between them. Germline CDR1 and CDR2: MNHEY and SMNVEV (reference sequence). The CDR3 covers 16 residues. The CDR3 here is CASSFSLGGMTYEQYF. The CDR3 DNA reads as TGTGCCAGCAGTTTTAGTTTAGGCGGGATGACCTACGAGCAGTACTTC.

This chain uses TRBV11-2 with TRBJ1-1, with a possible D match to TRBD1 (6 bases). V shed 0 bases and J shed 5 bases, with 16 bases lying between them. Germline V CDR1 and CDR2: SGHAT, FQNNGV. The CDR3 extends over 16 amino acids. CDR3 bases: TGTGCCAGCAGCTTAGATCGGCAGGGGCGCAGGACTGAAGCTTTCTTT. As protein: CASSLDRQGRRTEAFF.

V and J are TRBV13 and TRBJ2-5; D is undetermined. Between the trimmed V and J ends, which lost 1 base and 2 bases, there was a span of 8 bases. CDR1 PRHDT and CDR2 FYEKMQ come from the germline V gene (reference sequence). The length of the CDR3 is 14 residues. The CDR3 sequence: CASSLVLTQETQYF. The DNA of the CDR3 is TGTGCCAGCAGCTTAGTACTAACGCAAGAGACCCAGTACTTC.

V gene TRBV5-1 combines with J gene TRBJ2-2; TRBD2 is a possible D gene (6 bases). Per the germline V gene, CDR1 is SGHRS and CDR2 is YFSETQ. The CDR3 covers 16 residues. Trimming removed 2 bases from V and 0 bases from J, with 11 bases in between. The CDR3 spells CASSFPGSTNTGELFF. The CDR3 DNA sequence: TGCGCCAGCAGCTTCCCCGGGAGTACGAACACCGGGGAGCTGTTTTTT.

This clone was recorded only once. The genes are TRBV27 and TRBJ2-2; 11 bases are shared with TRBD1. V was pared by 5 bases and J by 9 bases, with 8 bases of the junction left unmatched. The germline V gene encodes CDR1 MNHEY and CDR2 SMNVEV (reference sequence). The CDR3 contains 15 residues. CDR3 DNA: TGTGCCAGCAGTATCCAGGACAGGGGGCAGAGGGAGCTGTTTTTT. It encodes CASSIQDRGQRELFF.

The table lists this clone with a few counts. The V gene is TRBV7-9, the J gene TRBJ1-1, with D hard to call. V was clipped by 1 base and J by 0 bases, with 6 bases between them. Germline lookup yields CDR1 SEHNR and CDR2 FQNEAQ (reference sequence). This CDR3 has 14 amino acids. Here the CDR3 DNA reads TGTGCCAGCAGCTTAGTACAGATGAACACTGAAGCTTTCTTT. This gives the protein CASSLVQMNTEAFF.

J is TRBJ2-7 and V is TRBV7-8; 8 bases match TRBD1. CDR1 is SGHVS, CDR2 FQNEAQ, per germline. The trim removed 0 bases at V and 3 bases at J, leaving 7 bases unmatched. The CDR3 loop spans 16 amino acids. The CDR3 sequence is CASSLATQGVFYEQYF. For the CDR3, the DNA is TGTGCCAGCAGCTTAGCGACACAGGGGGTTTTCTACGAGCAGTACTTC.

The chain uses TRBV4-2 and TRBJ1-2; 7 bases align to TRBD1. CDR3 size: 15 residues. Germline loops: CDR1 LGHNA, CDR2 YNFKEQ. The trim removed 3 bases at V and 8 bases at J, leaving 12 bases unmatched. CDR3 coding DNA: TGTGCCAGCAGCCATCTTGGGACAGCCGCTCTGGGCTACACCTTC. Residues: CASSHLGTAALGYTF.